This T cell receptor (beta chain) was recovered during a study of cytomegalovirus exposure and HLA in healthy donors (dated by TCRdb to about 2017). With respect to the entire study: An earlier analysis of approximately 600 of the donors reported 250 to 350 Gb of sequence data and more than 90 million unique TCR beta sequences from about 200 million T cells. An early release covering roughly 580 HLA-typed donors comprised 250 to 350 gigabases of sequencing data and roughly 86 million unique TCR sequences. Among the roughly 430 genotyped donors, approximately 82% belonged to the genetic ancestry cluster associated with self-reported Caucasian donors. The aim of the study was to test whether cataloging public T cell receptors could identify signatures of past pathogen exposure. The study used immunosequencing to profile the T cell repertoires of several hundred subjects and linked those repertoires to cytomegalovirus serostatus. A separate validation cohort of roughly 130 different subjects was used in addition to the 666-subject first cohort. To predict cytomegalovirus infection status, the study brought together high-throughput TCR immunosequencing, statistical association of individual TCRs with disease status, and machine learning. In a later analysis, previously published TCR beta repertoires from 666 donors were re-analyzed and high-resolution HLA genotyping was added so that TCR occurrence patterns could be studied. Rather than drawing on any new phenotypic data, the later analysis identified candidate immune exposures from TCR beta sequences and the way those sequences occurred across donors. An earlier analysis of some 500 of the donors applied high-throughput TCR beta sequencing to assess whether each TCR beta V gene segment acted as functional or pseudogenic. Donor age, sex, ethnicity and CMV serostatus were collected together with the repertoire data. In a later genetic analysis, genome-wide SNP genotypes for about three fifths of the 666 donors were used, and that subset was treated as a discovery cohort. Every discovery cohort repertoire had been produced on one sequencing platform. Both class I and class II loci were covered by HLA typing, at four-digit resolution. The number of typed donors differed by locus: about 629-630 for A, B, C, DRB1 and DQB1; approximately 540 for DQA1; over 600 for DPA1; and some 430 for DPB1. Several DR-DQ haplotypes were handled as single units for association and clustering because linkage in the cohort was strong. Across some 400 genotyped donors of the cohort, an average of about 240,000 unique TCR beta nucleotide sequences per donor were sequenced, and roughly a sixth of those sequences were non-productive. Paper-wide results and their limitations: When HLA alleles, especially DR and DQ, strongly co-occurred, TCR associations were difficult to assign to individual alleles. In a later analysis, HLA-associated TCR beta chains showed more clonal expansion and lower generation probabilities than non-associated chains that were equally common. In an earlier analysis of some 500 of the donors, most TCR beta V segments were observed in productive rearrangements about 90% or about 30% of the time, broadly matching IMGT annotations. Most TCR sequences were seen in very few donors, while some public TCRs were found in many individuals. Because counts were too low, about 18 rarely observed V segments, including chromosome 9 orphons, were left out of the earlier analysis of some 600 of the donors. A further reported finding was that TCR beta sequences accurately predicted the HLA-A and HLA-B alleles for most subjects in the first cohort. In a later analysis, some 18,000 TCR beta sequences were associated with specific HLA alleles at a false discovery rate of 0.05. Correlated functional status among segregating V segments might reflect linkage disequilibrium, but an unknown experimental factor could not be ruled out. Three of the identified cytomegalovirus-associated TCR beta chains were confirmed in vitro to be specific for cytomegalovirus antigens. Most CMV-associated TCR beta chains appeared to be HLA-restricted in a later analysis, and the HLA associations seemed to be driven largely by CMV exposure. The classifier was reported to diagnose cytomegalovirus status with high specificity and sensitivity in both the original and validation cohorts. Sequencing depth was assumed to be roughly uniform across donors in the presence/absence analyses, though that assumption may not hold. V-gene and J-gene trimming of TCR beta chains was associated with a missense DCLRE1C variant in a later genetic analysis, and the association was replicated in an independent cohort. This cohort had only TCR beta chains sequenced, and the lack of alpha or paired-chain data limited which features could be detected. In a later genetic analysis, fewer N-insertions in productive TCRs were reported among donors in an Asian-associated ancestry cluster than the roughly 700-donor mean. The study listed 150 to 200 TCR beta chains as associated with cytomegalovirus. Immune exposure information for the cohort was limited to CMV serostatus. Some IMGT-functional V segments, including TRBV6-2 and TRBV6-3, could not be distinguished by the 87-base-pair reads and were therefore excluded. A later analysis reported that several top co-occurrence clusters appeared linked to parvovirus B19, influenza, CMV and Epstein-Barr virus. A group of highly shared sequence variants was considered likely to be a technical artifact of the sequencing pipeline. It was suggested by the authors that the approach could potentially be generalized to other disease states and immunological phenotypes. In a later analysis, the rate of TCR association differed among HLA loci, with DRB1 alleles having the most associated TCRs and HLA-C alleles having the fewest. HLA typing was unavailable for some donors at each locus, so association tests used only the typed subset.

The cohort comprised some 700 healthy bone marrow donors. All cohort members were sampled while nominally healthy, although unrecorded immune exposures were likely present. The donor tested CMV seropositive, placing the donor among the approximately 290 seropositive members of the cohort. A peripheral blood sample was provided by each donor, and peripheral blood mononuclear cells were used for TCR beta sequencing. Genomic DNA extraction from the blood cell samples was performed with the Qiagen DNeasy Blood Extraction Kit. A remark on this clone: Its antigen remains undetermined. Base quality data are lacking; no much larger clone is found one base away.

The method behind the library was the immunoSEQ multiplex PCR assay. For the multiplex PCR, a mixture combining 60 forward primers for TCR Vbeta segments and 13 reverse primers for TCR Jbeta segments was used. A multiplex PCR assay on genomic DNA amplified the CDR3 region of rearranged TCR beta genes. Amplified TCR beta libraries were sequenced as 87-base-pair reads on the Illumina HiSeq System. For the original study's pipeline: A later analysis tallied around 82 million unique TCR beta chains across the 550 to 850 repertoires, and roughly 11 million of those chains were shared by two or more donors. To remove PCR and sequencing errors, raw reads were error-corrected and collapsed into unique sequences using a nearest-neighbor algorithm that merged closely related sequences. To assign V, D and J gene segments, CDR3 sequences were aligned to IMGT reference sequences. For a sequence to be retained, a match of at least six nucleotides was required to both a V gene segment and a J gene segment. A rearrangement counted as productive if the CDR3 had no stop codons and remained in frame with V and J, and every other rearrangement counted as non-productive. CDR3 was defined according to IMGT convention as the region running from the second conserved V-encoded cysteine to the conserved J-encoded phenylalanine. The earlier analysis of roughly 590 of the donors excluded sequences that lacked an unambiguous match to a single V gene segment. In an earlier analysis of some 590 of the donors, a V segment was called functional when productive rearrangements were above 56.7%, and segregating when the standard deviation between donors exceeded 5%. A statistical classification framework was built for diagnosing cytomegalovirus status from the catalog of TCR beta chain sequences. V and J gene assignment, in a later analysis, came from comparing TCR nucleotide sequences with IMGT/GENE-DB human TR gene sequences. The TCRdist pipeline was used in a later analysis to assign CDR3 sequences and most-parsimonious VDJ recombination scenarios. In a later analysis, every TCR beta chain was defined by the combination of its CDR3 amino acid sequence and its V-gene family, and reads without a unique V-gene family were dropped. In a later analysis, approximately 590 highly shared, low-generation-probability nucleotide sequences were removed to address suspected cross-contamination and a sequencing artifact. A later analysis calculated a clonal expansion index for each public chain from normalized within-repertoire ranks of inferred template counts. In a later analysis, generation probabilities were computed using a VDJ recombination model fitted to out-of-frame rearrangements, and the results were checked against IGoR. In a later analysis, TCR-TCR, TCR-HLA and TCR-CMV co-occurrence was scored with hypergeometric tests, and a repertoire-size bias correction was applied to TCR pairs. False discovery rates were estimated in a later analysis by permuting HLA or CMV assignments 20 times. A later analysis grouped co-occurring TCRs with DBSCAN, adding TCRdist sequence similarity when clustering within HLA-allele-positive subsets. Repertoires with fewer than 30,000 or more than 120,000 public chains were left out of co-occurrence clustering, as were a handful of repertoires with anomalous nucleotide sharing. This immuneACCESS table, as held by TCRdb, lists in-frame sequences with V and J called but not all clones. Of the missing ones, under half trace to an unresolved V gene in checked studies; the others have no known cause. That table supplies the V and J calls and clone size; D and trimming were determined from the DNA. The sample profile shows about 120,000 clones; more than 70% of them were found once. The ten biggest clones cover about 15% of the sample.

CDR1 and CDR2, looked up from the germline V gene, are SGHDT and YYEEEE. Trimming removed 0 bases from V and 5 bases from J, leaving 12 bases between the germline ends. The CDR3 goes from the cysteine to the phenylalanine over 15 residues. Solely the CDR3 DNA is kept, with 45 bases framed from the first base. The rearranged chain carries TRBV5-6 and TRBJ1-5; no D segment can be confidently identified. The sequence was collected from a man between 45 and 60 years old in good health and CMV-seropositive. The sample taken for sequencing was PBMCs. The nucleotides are TGTGCCAGCAGCTTGGATCGTGGCCGGGATCAGCCCCAGCATTTT. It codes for CASSLDRGRDQPQHF.